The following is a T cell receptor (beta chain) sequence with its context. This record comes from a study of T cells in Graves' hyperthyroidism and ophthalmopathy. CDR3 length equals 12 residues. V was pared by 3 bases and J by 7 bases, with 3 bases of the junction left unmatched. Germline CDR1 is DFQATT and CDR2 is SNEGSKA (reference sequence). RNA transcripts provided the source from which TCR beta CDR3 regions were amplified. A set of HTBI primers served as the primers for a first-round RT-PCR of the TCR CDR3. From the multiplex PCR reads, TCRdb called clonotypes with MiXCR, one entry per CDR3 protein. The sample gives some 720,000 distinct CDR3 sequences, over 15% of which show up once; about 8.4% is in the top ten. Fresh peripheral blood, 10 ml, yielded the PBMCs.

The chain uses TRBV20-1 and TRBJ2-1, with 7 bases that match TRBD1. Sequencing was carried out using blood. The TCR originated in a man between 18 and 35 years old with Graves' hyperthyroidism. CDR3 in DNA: TGCAGTGCTAGTACAGGGGTGAATGAGCAGTTCTTC. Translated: CSASTGVNEQFF.